A single sample is the source of the 15 T cell receptor beta chains below, sequenced in a study of radiotherapy plus CTLA-4 blockade in lung cancer. Sequencing was performed with immunoSEQ multiplex PCR; in TCRdb, only in-frame clones are kept and a portion is missing. Among 11,000 to 15,000 clones, more than 75% were seen once, and the ten largest hold 14%. This material consisted of peripheral blood, taken from a patient treated with radiotherapy plus ipilimumab. The receptors were sampled from a human donor with non-small cell lung cancer that progressed on radiotherapy plus ipilimumab. Some clones in this sample may be carry-over from other donors' samples.

This sequence joins TRBV28 and TRBJ2-7; 7 bases line up with TRBD1. Germline V gene data show CDR1 as MDHEN and CDR2 as SYDVKM. This CDR3 is 14 amino acids long. V lost 7 bases, J lost 5 bases, and 11 bases stayed unmatched. CDR3 bases: TGTGCCAGCAATCCCAGGGGGACCGTTGACGAGCAGTACTTC. This translates into CASNPRGTVDEQYF. Based on the CDR3 plus reference TRBV28 and TRBJ2-7, the full variable domain is DVKVTQSSRYLVKRTGEKVFLECVQDMDHENMFWYRQDPGLGLRLIYFSYDVKMKEKGDIPEGYSVSREKKERFSLILESASTNQTSMYLCASNPRGTVDEQYFGPGTRLTVT.

The genes are TRBV10-3 and TRBJ2-1, with D possibly TRBD2 on 6 matching bases. The CDR3 totals 16 residues. Germline V gene lookup returns CDR1 ENHRY and CDR2 SYGVKD. The ends were cut back, 1 base at V and 0 bases at J, with 10 bases in the middle. CDR3 DNA: TGTGCCATCAGTGAGTATGCCGGGAGCTCCTACAATGAGCAGTTCTTC. Amino acids: CAISEYAGSSYNEQFF.

The chain has TRBV7-9 and TRBJ2-5, with TRBD2 identical over 11 bases. The germline V gene encodes CDR1 SEHNR and CDR2 FQNEAQ (reference sequence). This CDR3 is 17 amino acids long. With V trimmed by 2 bases and J by 4 bases, 9 bases remained unmatched. In DNA form, the CDR3 reads TGTGCCAGCAGCTTATACATAAGTAGCGGGAGGGGAGAGACCCAGTACTTC. It yields the protein CASSLYISSGRGETQYF.

The chain uses TRBV5-1 and TRBJ2-3, with a tentative D call TRBD2 (6 bases). Looked up from germline, CDR1 is SGHRS and CDR2 is YFSETQ. The CDR3 extends over 16 amino acids. Trimming took 4 bases from V and 1 from J, leaving 16 bases between them. DNA for the CDR3: TGCGCCAGCAGCCCGGGGGTACAACCCGGCACAGATACGCAGTATTTT. Translation: CASSPGVQPGTDTQYF.

The chain carries TRBV11-2 and TRBJ2-5; TRBD2 matches 8 bases. V dropped 2 bases and J dropped 4; count of bases not matched to a gene: 3. The germline V gene encodes CDR1 SGHAT and CDR2 FQNNGV. The CDR3 contains 14 residues. The CDR3 region is CASSLTAGVETQYF. Here the CDR3 DNA reads TGTGCCAGCAGCTTAACAGCGGGAGTAGAGACCCAGTACTTC.

The chain is built from TRBV5-6 and TRBJ2-1; maybe TRBD2 (7 bases). The length of the CDR3 is 17 residues. V was trimmed by 0 bases and J by 5 bases, leaving 18 bases between them. CDR1 is SGHDT and CDR2 is YYEEEE in the germline V gene. The CDR3 coding sequence is TGTGCCAGCAGCTTGGCTTGGGCGGGAGAGGGGGACAATGAGCAGTTCTTC. Amino acids: CASSLAWAGEGDNEQFF.

The chain uses TRBV5-1 and TRBJ2-1; 7 bases are shared with TRBD1. The V gene end was trimmed by 7 bases and the J gene end by 4 bases; junction bases not matched to a gene: 5. Per the germline V gene, CDR1 is SGHRS and CDR2 is YFSETQ. This CDR3 region has 13 residues. In DNA, the CDR3 is TGCGCCAGCGCAGGACAGGATTACAATGAGCAGTTCTTC. Translated, it gives CASAGQDYNEQFF. The full variable domain, rest sourced from reference TRBV5-1 and TRBJ2-1, is KAGVTQTPRYLIKTRGQQVTLSCSPISGHRSVSWYQQTPGQGLQFLFEYFSETQRNKGNFPGRFSGRQFSNSRSEMNVSTLELGDSALYLCASAGQDYNEQFFGPGTRLTVL.

The genes are TRBV9 and TRBJ2-5; 7 bases agree with TRBD2. The CDR3 spans 16 residues. The germline CDR1 and CDR2 sequences are SGDLS and YYNGEE. Trimming at V came to 3 bases and at J to 2 bases, leaving 10 bases not matched to a gene. The chain's CDR3 is CASSGTPAGQQETQYF. DNA for the CDR3: TGTGCCAGCAGCGGAACACCAGCGGGGCAACAAGAGACCCAGTACTTC. The whole variable domain, remainder taken from reference TRBV9 and TRBJ2-5, is DSGVTQTPKHLITATGQRVTLRCSPRSGDLSVYWYQQSLDQGLQFLIQYYNGEERAKGNILERFSAQQFPDLHSELNLSSLELGDSALYFCASSGTPAGQQETQYFGPGTRLLVL.

This clone came up once. The chain has TRBV29-1 and TRBJ2-7, with D perhaps matching TRBD2 (7 bases). Germline V gene data show CDR1 as SQVTM and CDR2 as ANQGSEA. CDR3 length equals 15 residues. The V gene lost 0 bases and the J gene lost 0 bases, with 12 bases spanning the gap. CDR3: CSVEDPGGSSYEQYF. CDR3 nucleotides: TGCAGCGTTGAAGATCCGGGGGGCAGCTCCTACGAGCAGTACTTC.

This chain joins TRBV29-1 and TRBJ1-2; TRBD1 is a possible D gene (5 bases). Germline loops: CDR1 SQVTM, CDR2 ANQGSEA. With 0 bases removed from V and 3 bases from J, the gap between germline ends came to 8 bases. There are 13 residues in the CDR3. The CDR3 is CSVEERGDYGYTF. The DNA for the CDR3 is TGCAGCGTTGAAGAACGGGGGGACTATGGCTACACCTTC.

The chain is built from TRBV2 and TRBJ1-2, with 7 positions matching TRBD1. Germline CDR1 is SNHLY and CDR2 is FYNNEI. V was pared by 3 bases and J by 5 bases, with 3 bases of the junction left unmatched. The length of the CDR3 is 13 residues. The CDR3 loop is CASSDPGGYGYTF. Written as DNA, the CDR3 is TGTGCCAGCAGTGATCCAGGGGGTTATGGCTACACCTTC.

The CDR3 protein is CASSESGGWDTQYF. The CDR3 nucleotides read TGCGCCAGCAGTGAGTCTGGGGGCTGGGATACGCAGTATTTT. This chain links TRBV10-2 with TRBJ2-3, with D tentatively TRBD1 (6 bases). This CDR3 is built from 14 residues. CDR1 WSHSY and CDR2 SAAADI come from the germline V gene. The V end lost 0 bases, the J end lost 6 bases, and 10 bases lay between the germline ends.

This clone was seen only once. A read error may produce the germline difference seen at one junction end. The chain employs TRBV18 and TRBJ2-7; 9 bases map to TRBD1. Germline V CDR1 and CDR2: KGHSH, LQKENI. The CDR3 contains 15 residues. CDR3 in amino acids: CVSSLPGQGFYEQYF. CDR3 coding DNA: TGTGTCAGCTCACTCCCGGGACAGGGATTCTACGAGCAGTACTTC.

The chain carries TRBV5-1 and TRBJ1-4, with TRBD1 identical over 8 bases. The CDR3 has 14 amino acids. Germline V lookup: CDR1 SGHRS, CDR2 YFSETQ. J lost 8 bases, V lost 3 bases, and 6 bases had no gene match. The CDR3 DNA reads TGCGCCAGCAGCTCGGACAGGGCAGGCGAAAAACTGTTTTTT. Translation gives CASSSDRAGEKLFF. The full variable domain, in which reference TRBV5-1 and TRBJ1-4 provide the parts outside the CDR3, is KAGVTQTPRYLIKTRGQQVTLSCSPISGHRSVSWYQQTPGQGLQFLFEYFSETQRNKGNFPGRFSGRQFSNSRSEMNVSTLELGDSALYLCASSSDRAGEKLFFGSGTQLSVL.

This clone has only a few counts. The chain links TRBV5-1 to TRBJ1-4; perhaps TRBD1 as D (5 bases). Deletions cut 4 bases from V and 6 bases from J, with 19 bases between. This CDR3 comprises 16 residues. Germline-derived CDR1 and CDR2 are SGHRS and YFSETQ. This CDR3 reads CASSRSGPGGDEKLFF. Written as DNA, the CDR3 is TGCGCCAGCAGCCGCTCGGGGCCGGGAGGGGATGAAAAACTGTTTTTT.